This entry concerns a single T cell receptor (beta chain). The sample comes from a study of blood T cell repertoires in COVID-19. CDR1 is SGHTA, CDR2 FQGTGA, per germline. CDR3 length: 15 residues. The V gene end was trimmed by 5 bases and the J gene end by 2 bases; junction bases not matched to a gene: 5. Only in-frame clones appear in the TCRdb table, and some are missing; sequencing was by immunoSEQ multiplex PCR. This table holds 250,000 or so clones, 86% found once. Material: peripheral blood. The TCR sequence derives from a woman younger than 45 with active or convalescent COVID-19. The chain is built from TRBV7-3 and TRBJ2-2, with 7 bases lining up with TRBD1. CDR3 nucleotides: TGTGCCAGCAGCCGAGACAGGGACAACACCGGGGAGCTGTTTTTT. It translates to CASSRDRDNTGELFF.